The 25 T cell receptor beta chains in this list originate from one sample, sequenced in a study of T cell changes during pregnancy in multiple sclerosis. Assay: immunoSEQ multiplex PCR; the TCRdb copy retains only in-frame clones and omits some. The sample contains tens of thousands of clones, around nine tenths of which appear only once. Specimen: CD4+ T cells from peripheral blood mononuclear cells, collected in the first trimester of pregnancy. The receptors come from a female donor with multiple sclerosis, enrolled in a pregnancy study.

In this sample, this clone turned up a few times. The CDR3 DNA follows: TGTGCCTGGAGTGAGGGGGGCAATCAGCCCCAGCATTTT. Protein sequence: CAWSEGGNQPQHF. The chain is built from TRBV30 and TRBJ1-5; TRBD1 might be the D (6 bases). Trimming pared 1 base from V and 2 bases from J, leaving 6 bases between. CDR3 size: 13 residues. Germline V lookup: CDR1 GTSNPN, CDR2 SVGIG (reference sequence).

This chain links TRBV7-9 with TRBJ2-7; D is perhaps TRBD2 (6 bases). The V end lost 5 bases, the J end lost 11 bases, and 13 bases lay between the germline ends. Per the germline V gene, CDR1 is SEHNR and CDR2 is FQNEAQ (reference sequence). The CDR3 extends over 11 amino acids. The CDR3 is CASSQPTSKYF. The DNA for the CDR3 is TGTGCCAGCAGCCAGCCGACTAGTAAGTACTTC. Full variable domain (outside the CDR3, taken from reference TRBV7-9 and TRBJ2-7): DTGVSQNPRHKITKRGQNVTFRCDPISEHNRLYWYRQTLGQGPEFLTYFQNEAQLEKSRLLSDRFSAERPKGSFSTLEIQRTEQGDSAMYLCASSQPTSKYFGPGTRLTVT.

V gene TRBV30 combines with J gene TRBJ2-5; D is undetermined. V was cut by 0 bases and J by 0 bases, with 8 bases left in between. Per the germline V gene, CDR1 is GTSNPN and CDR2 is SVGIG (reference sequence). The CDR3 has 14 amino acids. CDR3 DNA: TGTGCCTGGAGTGTAAACCTATACCAAGAGACCCAGTACTTC. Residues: CAWSVNLYQETQYF.

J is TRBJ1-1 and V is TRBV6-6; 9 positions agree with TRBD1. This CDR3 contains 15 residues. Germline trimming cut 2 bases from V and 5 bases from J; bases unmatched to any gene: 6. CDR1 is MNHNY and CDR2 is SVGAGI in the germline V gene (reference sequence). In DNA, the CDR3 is TGTGCCAGCAGTTACACCGGGACAGGGATGACTGAAGCTTTCTTT. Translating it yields CASSYTGTGMTEAFF.

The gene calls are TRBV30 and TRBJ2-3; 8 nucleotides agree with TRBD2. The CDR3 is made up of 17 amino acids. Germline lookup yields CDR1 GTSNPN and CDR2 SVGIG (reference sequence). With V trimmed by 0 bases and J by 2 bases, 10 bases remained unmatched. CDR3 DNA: TGTGCCTGGAGTGTATCGTACGGGGGGGCAATCACAGATACGCAGTATTTT. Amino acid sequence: CAWSVSYGGAITDTQYF.

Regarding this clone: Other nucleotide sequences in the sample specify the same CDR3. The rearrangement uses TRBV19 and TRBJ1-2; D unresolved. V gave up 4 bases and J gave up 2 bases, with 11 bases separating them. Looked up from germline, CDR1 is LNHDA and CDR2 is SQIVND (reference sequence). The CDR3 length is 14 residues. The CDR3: CASSRGGTNYGYTF. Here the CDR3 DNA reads TGTGCCAGTAGTAGGGGAGGAACAAACTATGGCTACACCTTC.

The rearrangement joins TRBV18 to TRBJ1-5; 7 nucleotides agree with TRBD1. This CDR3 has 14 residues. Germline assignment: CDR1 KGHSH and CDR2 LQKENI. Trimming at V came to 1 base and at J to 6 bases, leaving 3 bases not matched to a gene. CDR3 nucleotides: TGTGCCAGCTCACCACAGGGGGCCGCTCAGCCCCAGCATTTT. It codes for CASSPQGAAQPQHF.

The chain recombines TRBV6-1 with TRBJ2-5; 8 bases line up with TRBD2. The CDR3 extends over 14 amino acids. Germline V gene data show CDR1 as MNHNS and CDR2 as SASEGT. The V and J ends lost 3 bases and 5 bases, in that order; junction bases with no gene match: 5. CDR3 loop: CASSENGRGETQYF. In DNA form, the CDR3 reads TGTGCCAGCAGTGAGAACGGGAGGGGTGAGACCCAGTACTTC.

CDR3 sequence (DNA): TGTGCCAGCAGTTTAAGGCGACTAGCGGGGAGCTCCTACAATGAGCAGTTCTTC. It encodes CASSLRRLAGSSYNEQFF. The gene calls are TRBV28 and TRBJ2-1; 11 bases are a match to TRBD2. The CDR3 runs to 18 residues. The junction had 6 bases not matched to a gene; V was cut back by 2 bases and J by 0 bases. The V gene's germline CDR1 is MDHEN and CDR2 SYDVKM.

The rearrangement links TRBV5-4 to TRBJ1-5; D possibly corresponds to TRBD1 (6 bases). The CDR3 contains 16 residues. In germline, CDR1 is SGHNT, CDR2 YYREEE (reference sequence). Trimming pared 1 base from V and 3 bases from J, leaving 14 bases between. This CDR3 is CASSLNPGDINQPQHF. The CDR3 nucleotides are TGTGCCAGCAGCTTGAATCCAGGGGACATCAATCAGCCCCAGCATTTT.

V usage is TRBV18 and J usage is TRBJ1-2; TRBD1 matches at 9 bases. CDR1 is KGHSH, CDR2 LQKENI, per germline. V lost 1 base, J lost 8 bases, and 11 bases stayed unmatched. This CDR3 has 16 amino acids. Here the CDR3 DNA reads TGTGCCAGCTCACCACAAAAATTGGACAGGGGAGGAGGCTACACCTTC. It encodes CASSPQKLDRGGGYTF.

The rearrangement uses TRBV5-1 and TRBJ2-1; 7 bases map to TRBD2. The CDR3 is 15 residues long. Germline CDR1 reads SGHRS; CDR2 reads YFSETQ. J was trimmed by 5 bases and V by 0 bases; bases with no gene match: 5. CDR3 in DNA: TGCGCCAGCAGCTTGGAACTAGCGTCTAACAATGAGCAGTTCTTC. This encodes CASSLELASNNEQFF. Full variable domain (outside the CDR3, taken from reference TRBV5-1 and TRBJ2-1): KAGVTQTPRYLIKTRGQQVTLSCSPISGHRSVSWYQQTPGQGLQFLFEYFSETQRNKGNFPGRFSGRQFSNSRSEMNVSTLELGDSALYLCASSLELASNNEQFFGPGTRLTVL.

CDR3 residues: CASSPAQHGYTF. CDR3 DNA sequence: TGTGCCAGCTCACCTGCACAGCATGGCTACACCTTC. The chain uses TRBV18 and TRBJ1-2, with D uncertain. This CDR3 comprises 12 residues. V gave up 3 bases and J gave up 6 bases, with 8 bases separating them. Germline V gives CDR1 KGHSH, CDR2 LQKENI.

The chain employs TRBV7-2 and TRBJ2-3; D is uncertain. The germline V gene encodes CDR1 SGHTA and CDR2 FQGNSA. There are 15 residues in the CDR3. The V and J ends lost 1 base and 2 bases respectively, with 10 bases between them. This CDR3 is CASSLGGLFTDTQYF. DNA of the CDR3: TGTGCCAGCAGCTTAGGAGGCTTGTTCACAGATACGCAGTATTTT.

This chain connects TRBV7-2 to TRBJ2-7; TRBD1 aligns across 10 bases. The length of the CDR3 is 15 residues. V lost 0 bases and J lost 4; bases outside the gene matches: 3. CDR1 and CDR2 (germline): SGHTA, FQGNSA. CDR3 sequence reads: CASSLAPDRGYEQYF. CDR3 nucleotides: TGTGCCAGCAGCTTAGCACCGGACAGGGGGTACGAGCAGTACTTC.

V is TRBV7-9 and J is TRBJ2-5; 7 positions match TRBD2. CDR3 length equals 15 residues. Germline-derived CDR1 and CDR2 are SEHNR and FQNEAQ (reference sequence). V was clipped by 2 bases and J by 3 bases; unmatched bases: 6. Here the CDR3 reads CASSLSGKTEETQYF. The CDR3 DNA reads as TGTGCCAGCAGCTTAAGCGGGAAGACAGAAGAGACCCAGTACTTC.

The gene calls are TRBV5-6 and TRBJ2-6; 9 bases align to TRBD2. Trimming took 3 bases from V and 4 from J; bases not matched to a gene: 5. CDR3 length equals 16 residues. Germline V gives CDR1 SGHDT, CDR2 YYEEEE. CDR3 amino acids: CASSSTTSGGANVLTF. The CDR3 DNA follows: TGTGCCAGCAGCTCCACGACTAGCGGCGGGGCCAACGTCCTGACTTTC.

CDR3 bases: TGTGCCAGCAGCTCCCTAGCGGGCTCTAGCTACAATGAGCAGTTCTTC. Translating it yields CASSSLAGSSYNEQFF. This sequence joins TRBV11-2 and TRBJ2-1; 8 nucleotides agree with TRBD2. The germline V gene has CDR1 SGHAT and CDR2 FQNNGV. Unmatched junction bases numbered 8, after V lost 4 bases and J lost 3 bases. The CDR3 covers 16 residues.

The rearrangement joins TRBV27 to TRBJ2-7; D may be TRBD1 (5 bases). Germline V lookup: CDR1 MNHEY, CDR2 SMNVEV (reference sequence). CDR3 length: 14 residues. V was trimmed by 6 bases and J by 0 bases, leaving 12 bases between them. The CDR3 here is CASSIVGRSYEQYF. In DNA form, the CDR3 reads TGTGCCAGCAGCATAGTGGGGCGCTCCTACGAGCAGTACTTC.

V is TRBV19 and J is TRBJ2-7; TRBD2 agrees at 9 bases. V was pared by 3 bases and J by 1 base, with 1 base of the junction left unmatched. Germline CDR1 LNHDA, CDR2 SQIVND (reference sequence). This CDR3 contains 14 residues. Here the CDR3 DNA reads TGTGCCAGTAGTATTGCGGGAGGGTCCTACGAGCAGTACTTC. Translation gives CASSIAGGSYEQYF.

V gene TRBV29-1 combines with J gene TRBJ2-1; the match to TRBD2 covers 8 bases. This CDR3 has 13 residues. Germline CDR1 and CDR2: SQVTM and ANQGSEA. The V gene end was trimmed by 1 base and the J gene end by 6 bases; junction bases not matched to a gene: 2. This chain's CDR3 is CSVEAGGSNEQFF. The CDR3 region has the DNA TGCAGCGTTGAAGCGGGAGGGAGCAATGAGCAGTTCTTC.

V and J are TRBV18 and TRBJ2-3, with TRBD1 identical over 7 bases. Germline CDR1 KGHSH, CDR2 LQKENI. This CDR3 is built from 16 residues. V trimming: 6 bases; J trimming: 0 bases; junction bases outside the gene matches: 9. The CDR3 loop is CASSSGTATSTDTQYF. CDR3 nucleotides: TGTGCCAGCTCGTCGGGGACAGCTACTAGCACAGATACGCAGTATTTT. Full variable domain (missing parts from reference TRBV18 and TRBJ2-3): NAGVMQNPRHLVRRRGQEARLRCSPMKGHSHVYWYRQLPEEGLKFMVYLQKENIIDESGMPKERFSAEFPKEGPSILRIQQVVRGDSAAYFCASSSGTATSTDTQYFGPGTRLTVL.

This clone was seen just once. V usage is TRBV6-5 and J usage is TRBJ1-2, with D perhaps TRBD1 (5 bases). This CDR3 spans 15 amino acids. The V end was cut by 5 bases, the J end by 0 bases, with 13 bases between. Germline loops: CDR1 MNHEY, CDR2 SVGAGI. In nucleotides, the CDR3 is TGTGCCAGCAGTCCCGGGGGTGGAGCTAACTATGGCTACACCTTC. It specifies CASSPGGGANYGYTF.

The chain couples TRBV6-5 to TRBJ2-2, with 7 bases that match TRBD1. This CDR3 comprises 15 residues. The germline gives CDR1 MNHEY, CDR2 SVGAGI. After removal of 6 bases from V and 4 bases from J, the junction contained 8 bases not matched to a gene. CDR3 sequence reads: CASRSTGASTGELFF. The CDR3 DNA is TGTGCCAGCAGGAGCACAGGGGCAAGCACCGGGGAGCTGTTTTTT.

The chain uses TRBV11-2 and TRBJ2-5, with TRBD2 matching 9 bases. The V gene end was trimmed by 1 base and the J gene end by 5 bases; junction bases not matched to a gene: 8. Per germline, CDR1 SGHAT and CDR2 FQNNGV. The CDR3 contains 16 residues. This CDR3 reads CASSLVGAGGRETQYF. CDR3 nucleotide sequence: TGTGCCAGCAGCTTAGTGGGTGCGGGAGGGCGGGAGACCCAGTACTTC.